The present T cell receptor beta chain was sequenced within a study of blood T cell repertoires in COVID-19 (dated by TCRdb to 2018 to 2020). Background on the whole study: Samples from collaborators originated in the United States, Italy and Spain and spanned both the acute and convalescent phases of COVID-19. Samples came from the ongoing ImmuneRACE study (first 160 participants) plus 1,254 subjects from 6 global collaborators. Subjects who had been exposed to COVID-19, were actively infected with it, or had recovered from it provided the deeply sampled blood TCRbeta repertoires that made up the dataset. The material from the prospective study consisted of cDNA or gDNA derived from T cells, B-cell-depleted T cells, or PBMCs. The repertoires were released in a freely available public database intended as a resource for research on the immune response to SARS-CoV-2. A de-identified subject ID, COVID-19 status, age in years and sex were almost always included in the sample metadata. HLA class I and class II types, where available, came from metadata supplied by the sample provider rather than from assay-based typing. The paper's findings and limits, for the study overall: Clinical and demographic metadata were provided uncurated, with the amount varying by source and participant.

TCRbeta CDR3 regions were amplified from genomic DNA using the immunoSEQ Assay, a bias-controlled multiplex PCR. The source study handled its data this way. Within the assay, amplification of reference gene primers was used to estimate how many nucleated cells each sample contained. To quantify the absolute abundance of each unique TCRbeta CDR3 rearrangement, sequence reads were collapsed and filtered. For each sample, productive Simpson clonality was calculated by taking the square root of Simpson's diversity index across productive rearrangements. Here the immuneACCESS table is served through TCRdb, limited to in-frame sequences with V and J called. Missing clones are a known gap in these copies; in checked studies unresolved V genes cover under half, and the rest lacks a known reason. The D gene and trimming were derived from the DNA, and the V and J assignments and clone size from that table. The sample profile shows more than 35,000 clones; over 75% of them were found once. The biggest ten clones account for approximately 40% of the sample.

Sequences MNHNY (CDR1) and SVGAGI (CDR2) are obtained from the germline V gene (reference sequence). The germline ends are 8 bases apart after V is trimmed by 8 bases and J by 1 base. Its CDR3 holds 13 amino acids, cysteine through phenylalanine. Of all the DNA, just the CDR3 is kept, 39 bases in frame from base 1. Each collaborating institution followed its own protocols to collect whole blood in K2EDTA tubes. For TCRbeta analysis, collaborators shipped samples as frozen whole blood, isolated PBMCs, or DNA extracted from either of those sample types. Notes on this clone: Its binding antigen is unknown. Base qualities were left out, and no much larger clone turns up one base away.

The sequenced sample consisted of peripheral blood. This clonotype was obtained from a woman of 80 years or more with acute or convalescent COVID-19. In this chain, TRBV6-6 is recombined with TRBJ2-2, with TRBD1 perhaps the D gene, on 6 matching bases. The nucleotide sequence reads TGTGCCAGCCGGGACAAGAACACCGGGGAGCTGTTTTTT. It is translated as CASRDKNTGELFF.